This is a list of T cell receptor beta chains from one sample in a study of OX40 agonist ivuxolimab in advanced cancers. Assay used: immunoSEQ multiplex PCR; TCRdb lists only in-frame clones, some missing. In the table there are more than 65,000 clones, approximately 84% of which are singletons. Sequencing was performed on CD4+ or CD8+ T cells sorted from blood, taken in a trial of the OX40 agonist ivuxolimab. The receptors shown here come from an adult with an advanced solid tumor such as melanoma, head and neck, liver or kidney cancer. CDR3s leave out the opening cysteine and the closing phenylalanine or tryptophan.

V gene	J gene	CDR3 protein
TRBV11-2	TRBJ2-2	ASSPRTSGRSTGELF
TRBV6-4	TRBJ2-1	ASSLSQGPYNEQF
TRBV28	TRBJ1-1	ASSLEAGDTEAF
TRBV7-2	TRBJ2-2	ASSPTVAGRGELF
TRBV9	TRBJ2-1	ASSVDRTEQF
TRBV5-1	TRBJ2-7	ASSWGLVAYEQY
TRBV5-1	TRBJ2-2	ASSARQGAGELF
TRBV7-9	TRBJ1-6	ASNSDRGNNSPLH
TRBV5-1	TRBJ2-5	ASSSTIGAGQETQY
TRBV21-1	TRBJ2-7	ASISRGTASRYSYEQY
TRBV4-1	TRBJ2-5	ASSHGTGGSVGETQY
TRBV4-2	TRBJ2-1	ASSQVGLATKNEQF
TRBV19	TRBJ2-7	ASSEGGYEQY
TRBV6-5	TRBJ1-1	ASSYHGTGKETEAF
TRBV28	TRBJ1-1	ASSSPRAGNTEAF
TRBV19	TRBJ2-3	ASSKREGDTQY
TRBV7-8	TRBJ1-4	ASSGGSTTNEKLF
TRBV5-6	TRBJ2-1	ASSLGTGSRAYEQF
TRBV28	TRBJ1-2	ASSPTRNYGYT
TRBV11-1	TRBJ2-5	ASSRPGGLALQETQY
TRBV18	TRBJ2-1	ASSDYNEQF
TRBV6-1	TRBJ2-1	ASSTRGMVGEQF
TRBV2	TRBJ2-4	ASSEPGVHKNIQY
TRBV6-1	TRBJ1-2	ASRDDRIYGYT
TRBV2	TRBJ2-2	ASRRTENTGELF
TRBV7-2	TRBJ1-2	ASSSDSRYGYT
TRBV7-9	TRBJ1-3	ASSFNTRGGNTIY
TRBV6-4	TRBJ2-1	ASSRGLAPYNEQF
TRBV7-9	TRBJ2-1	ASSLGGQNNEQF
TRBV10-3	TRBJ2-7	AISEPETGAYEQY
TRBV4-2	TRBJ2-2	ASSHALGLSANTGELF
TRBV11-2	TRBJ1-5	ASSKQGQPQH
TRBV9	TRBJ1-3	ASSPQDISGNTIY